The 11 T cell receptor beta chains below come from one sample, sequenced in a study of beta chain features in type 1 diabetes. Study results and caveats: Moderate but significant shortening of TCRB CDR3s was recorded in all four CD4+ subsets from Type 1 diabetes patients.

Antigen specificity for these receptors is unknown. Of the isolated RNA, all was reverse transcribed, and so the sequenced material was expressed TCRB transcripts. Produced via immunoSEQ multiplex PCR; TCRdb's table is partial and in-frame only. The data contain approximately 160,000 clones, about 9.3% of them singletons. The sample taken for sequencing was central memory CD4+ T cells from blood. All receptors come from a man aged 25-45 years with type 1 diabetes.

This clone was recorded a few times. This chain joins TRBV15 and TRBJ2-3; perhaps TRBD2 as D (6 bases). Germline V lookup: CDR1 LNHNV, CDR2 YYDKDF (reference sequence). Trimming took 0 bases from V and 2 from J, leaving 12 bases between them. CDR3 length equals 16 residues. Here the CDR3 DNA reads TGTGCCACCAGCAGAGATGGGGCGGGGTACACAGATACGCAGTATTTT. Translating it yields CATSRDGAGYTDTQYF.

V gene TRBV27 combines with J gene TRBJ1-1; TRBD1 aligns across 8 bases. The CDR3 has 14 residues. V shed 6 bases, J shed 3 bases, and the junction held 6 bases outside the gene matches. Germline-derived CDR1 and CDR2 are MNHEY and SMNVEV (reference sequence). CDR3 in amino acids: CASRKADRDTEAFF. As DNA, the CDR3 is TGTGCCAGCAGGAAGGCGGACAGGGACACTGAAGCTTTCTTT.

This clone showed up just a few times. The chain has TRBV5-6 and TRBJ2-5; 7 bases match TRBD2. The CDR3 covers 16 residues. V shed 2 bases, J shed 2 bases, and the junction held 9 bases outside the gene matches. Per germline, CDR1 SGHDT and CDR2 YYEEEE. CDR3 DNA sequence: TGTGCCAGCAGCTTCGGGGGGTCCGTAGGGCAAGAGACCCAGTACTTC. Its translation: CASSFGGSVGQETQYF.

The chain links TRBV11-2 to TRBJ2-5, with a tentative D call TRBD1 (6 bases). The J call is in doubt because the DNA end fits TRBJ2-7 better. This CDR3 comprises 16 residues. Germline CDR1 reads SGHAT; CDR2 reads FQNNGV. The CDR3 protein is CASSLGSGVKSYEQYF. CDR3 nucleotide sequence: TGTGCCAGCAGCTTAGGGTCAGGGGTGAAGTCCTACGAGCAGTACTTC.

This clone was recorded a few times. The chain joins TRBV27 to TRBJ2-5; D possibly corresponds to TRBD2 (6 bases). V was shortened by 6 bases and J by 4 bases, with 12 bases between the two germline ends. CDR1 is MNHEY, CDR2 SMNVEV, per germline (reference sequence). This CDR3 has 13 amino acids. In DNA form, the CDR3 reads TGTGCCAGCAGGGCGAGGGGAGGAGAGACCCAGTACTTC. This sequence encodes CASRARGGETQYF.

This chain joins TRBV7-2 and TRBJ2-5, with D tentatively TRBD2 (6 bases). There are 13 residues in the CDR3. Trimming removed 4 bases at V and 1 base at J, with 7 bases between. Germline V gene sequence: CDR1 SGHTA, CDR2 FQGNSA. Here the CDR3 DNA reads TGTGCCAGCAGCTGGGGGGTCCAAGAGACCCAGTACTTC. This encodes CASSWGVQETQYF.

J is TRBJ2-1 and V is TRBV4-2; 7 bases map to TRBD2. V lost 4 bases, J lost 6 bases, and 6 bases stayed unmatched. Germline CDR1 reads LGHNA; CDR2 reads YNFKEQ. This CDR3 spans 14 amino acids. The CDR3 loop reads CASSPLAGANEQFF. For the CDR3, the DNA is TGTGCCAGCAGCCCATTGGCGGGAGCCAATGAGCAGTTCTTC.

This sequence joins TRBV5-4 and TRBJ1-1; no definite D call. V lost 4 bases, J lost 7 bases, and 17 bases lay in between. CDR1 is SGHNT, CDR2 YYREEE, per germline (reference sequence). This CDR3 is built from 14 residues. CDR3 coding DNA: TGTGCCAGCAGCGCGCCTGGTAATCGGGTTGAAGCTTTCTTT. It encodes CASSAPGNRVEAFF.

This clone came up a few times. V is TRBV7-8 and J is TRBJ2-7; 9 bases match TRBD1. This CDR3 spans 17 amino acids. Germline V gene lookup returns CDR1 SGHVS and CDR2 FQNEAQ. V shed 5 bases, J shed 4 bases, and the junction held 15 bases outside the gene matches. Here the CDR3 reads CASSPGPPGQGNYEQYF. In DNA form, the CDR3 reads TGTGCCAGCAGCCCAGGGCCACCGGGACAGGGTAATTACGAGCAGTACTTC.

This clone was picked up a small number of times. This chain connects TRBV29-1 to TRBJ1-5; the D gene is possibly TRBD1 (5 bases). The CDR3 extends over 13 amino acids. CDR1 is SQVTM, CDR2 ANQGSEA, per germline. V lost 4 bases and J 7 bases, leaving 14 bases between the germline ends. In DNA form, the CDR3 reads TGCAGCGTTGCGGGGGGAAGGGACCAGCCCCAGCATTTT. Translated, it gives CSVAGGRDQPQHF.

This clone was seen only a few times. V is TRBV7-3 and J is TRBJ2-2; no definite D call. Germline loops: CDR1 SGHTA, CDR2 FQGTGA. V gave up 6 bases and J gave up 6 bases, with 11 bases separating them. This CDR3 region has 13 residues. The CDR3 DNA reads as TGTGCCAGCAGGGAGAGCTTCTCCGGGGAGCTGTTTTTT. It is translated as CASRESFSGELFF.